The 21 T cell receptor beta chains given below trace back to one sample, sequenced in a study of blood T cell repertoires in COVID-19 (dated by TCRdb to the early 2020s). Library prep was done by the immunoSEQ multiplex PCR assay. TCRdb mirrors the immuneACCESS table, restricted to in-frame sequences. Some clones are absent from its copies; in checked studies, under half trace to an unresolved V gene, and the reason for the others is unknown. The sample data list 250,000 to 350,000 clones, and 70% to 85% of these were observed just once. The ten top clones hold more than 1.1% of the sample. The sample consisted of peripheral blood. Receptors were obtained from a human donor with COVID-19, enrolled during active disease. The donor label of this sample is uncertain.

V usage is TRBV28 and J usage is TRBJ2-1, with 11 bases identical to TRBD2. Trimming removed 1 base from V and 2 bases from J; junction bases left unmatched: 10. Germline assignment: CDR1 MDHEN and CDR2 SYDVKM. This CDR3 has 19 residues. CDR3 residues: CASSLFRIKGLAAYNEQFF. Here the CDR3 DNA reads TGTGCCAGCAGTTTATTCCGCATAAAGGGACTAGCGGCCTACAATGAGCAGTTCTTC.

The V gene is TRBV9, the J gene TRBJ2-5; D may be TRBD2 (5 bases). Germline V gene lookup returns CDR1 SGDLS and CDR2 YYNGEE. The CDR3 totals 13 residues. Trimming pared 0 bases from V and 2 bases from J, leaving 5 bases between. In nucleotides, the CDR3 is TGTGCCAGCAGCGTAGGCGGGCAAGAGACCCAGTACTTC. Translation: CASSVGGQETQYF.

The V gene is TRBV11-3, the J gene TRBJ2-1; weak D call: TRBD2 (5 bases). V lost 4 bases, J lost 7 bases, and 8 bases lay in between. Germline V gene lookup returns CDR1 SGHNT and CDR2 YENEEA. CDR3 length: 12 residues. DNA of the CDR3: TGTGCCAGCAGCTCCACTAGGAATGAGCAGTTCTTC. Its protein is CASSSTRNEQFF.

A single count supports this clone. V gene TRBV19 combines with J gene TRBJ1-2; a possible D gene is TRBD1 (6 bases). Germline loops: CDR1 LNHDA, CDR2 SQIVND (reference sequence). V was pared by 3 bases and J by 8 bases, with 25 bases between. The CDR3 has 17 residues. The CDR3 protein is CASSIPIPGGGRGGYTF. The CDR3 nucleotides read TGTGCCAGTAGTATTCCGATCCCTGGGGGGGGCCGTGGAGGCTACACCTTC. Full variable domain (outside the CDR3, taken from reference TRBV19 and TRBJ1-2): DGGITQSPKYLFRKEGQNVTLSCEQNLNHDAMYWYRQDPGQGLRLIYYSQIVNDFQKGDIAEGYSVSREKKESFPLTVTSAQKNPTAFYLCASSIPIPGGGRGGYTFGSGTRLTVV.

A few counts support this clone. This chain uses TRBV2 with TRBJ2-5; D may be TRBD1 (6 bases). The V gene lost 6 bases and the J gene lost 5 bases, with 13 bases spanning the gap. The germline gives CDR1 SNHLY, CDR2 FYNNEI. The CDR3 runs to 13 residues. The CDR3 region has the DNA TGTGCCAGCAGCGCCAGGGGTGGGGAGACCCAGTACTTC. Its translation: CASSARGGETQYF.

This rearrangement joins TRBV27 to TRBJ1-1; D call uncertain. CDR1 MNHEY and CDR2 SMNVEV come from the germline V gene (reference sequence). The V gene lost 5 bases and the J gene lost 4 bases, with 8 bases spanning the gap. CDR3 length: 12 amino acids. The CDR3 sequence is CASSPRGTEAFF. As DNA, the CDR3 is TGTGCCAGCAGTCCCCGGGGCACTGAAGCTTTCTTT.

J is TRBJ1-2 and V is TRBV2; 9 bases are a match to TRBD1. Germline V gives CDR1 SNHLY, CDR2 FYNNEI. The CDR3 has 13 residues. Losses at the gene ends were 5 bases for V and 6 bases for J; bases not matched to a gene: 4. This chain's CDR3 is CASSWDRVDGYTF. The CDR3 nucleotides read TGTGCCAGCAGTTGGGACAGGGTGGATGGCTACACCTTC.

This clone has a handful of counts. The chain combines TRBV28 with TRBJ1-2; unclear D gene. The CDR3 runs 16 residues. Germline V lookup: CDR1 MDHEN, CDR2 SYDVKM. The germline V and J ends were trimmed by 8 bases and 4 bases, with 23 bases remaining between them. The CDR3 spells CASSHLAGRSLYGYTF. Here the CDR3 DNA reads TGTGCCAGCTCCCACCTCGCGGGTAGGAGCCTCTATGGCTACACCTTC.

The chain couples TRBV5-1 to TRBJ1-6, with D uncertain. Germline CDR1 reads SGHRS; CDR2 reads YFSETQ. The CDR3 spans 15 residues. Deletions cut 1 base from V and 0 bases from J, with 5 bases between. In DNA, the CDR3 is TGCGCCAGCAGCTTGACTAGCTCCTATAATTCACCCCTCCACTTT. This sequence encodes CASSLTSSYNSPLHF.

The rearrangement joins TRBV19 to TRBJ1-1; 12 positions agree with TRBD1. J gave up 0 bases and V 4 bases, and 6 bases lay outside the gene matches. Germline-derived CDR1 and CDR2 are LNHDA and SQIVND (reference sequence). The length of the CDR3 is 17 residues. In DNA, the CDR3 is TGTGCCAGTAGTACATTGGGACAGGGGGCTGTGAACACTGAAGCTTTCTTT. It yields the protein CASSTLGQGAVNTEAFF.

For the CDR3, the DNA is TGCGCCAGCAGCTTAGGCAGGGGACTAGCGGGAAACGATGAGCAGTTCTTC. Its translation: CASSLGRGLAGNDEQFF. This chain links TRBV5-1 with TRBJ2-1; 13 bases line up with TRBD2. CDR3 length: 17 amino acids. The germline CDR1 and CDR2 sequences are SGHRS and YFSETQ. J was trimmed by 8 bases and V by 2 bases; bases with no gene match: 10.

The chain carries TRBV12-3 or TRBV12-4 and TRBJ2-1; D is unresolved. The V and J ends lost 3 bases and 6 bases respectively, with 6 bases between them. The CDR3 contains 12 residues. The CDR3 spells CASSFPSNEQFF. The DNA of the CDR3 is TGTGCCAGCAGTTTCCCATCCAATGAGCAGTTCTTC.

The chain has TRBV7-8 and TRBJ1-2, with 9 bases lining up with TRBD1. V lost 2 bases and J lost 8; bases outside the gene matches: 9. Germline V gives CDR1 SGHVS, CDR2 FQNEAQ. CDR3 size: 15 residues. The CDR3 sequence: CASSLITGTGQGYTF. DNA for the CDR3: TGTGCCAGCAGCTTAATTACCGGGACAGGGCAAGGCTACACCTTC.

The chain employs TRBV25-1 and TRBJ2-1; TRBD2 aligns across 8 bases. The CDR3 totals 14 residues. Germline loops: CDR1 MGHDK, CDR2 SYGVNS. After removal of 8 bases from V and 8 bases from J, the junction contained 11 bases not matched to a gene. The CDR3 is CASARAGVRDEQFF. CDR3 bases: TGTGCCAGCGCTCGAGCGGGAGTCCGGGATGAGCAGTTCTTC.

This chain connects TRBV9 to TRBJ1-6, with TRBD1 matching 10 bases. CDR1 and CDR2 (germline): SGDLS, YYNGEE. The CDR3 length is 15 residues. The V and J ends lost 3 bases and 7 bases, in that order; junction bases with no gene match: 4. Here the CDR3 DNA reads TGTGCCAGCAGCGAACGGGACAGGGGAAATTCACCCCTCCACTTT. Amino acid sequence: CASSERDRGNSPLHF.

This chain joins TRBV4-1 and TRBJ2-2; 13 bases fit TRBD2. Per the germline V gene, CDR1 is MGHRA and CDR2 is YSYEKL. The CDR3 is made up of 17 amino acids. V was clipped by 1 base and J by 1 base; unmatched bases: 0. The CDR3 DNA reads as TGCGCCAGCAGCCAAGGGACTAGCGGGAGGAACACCGGGGAGCTGTTTTTT. This sequence encodes CASSQGTSGRNTGELFF.

The chain has TRBV6-5 and TRBJ1-2; 9 positions agree with TRBD1. The trim removed 7 bases at V and 2 bases at J, leaving 5 bases unmatched. Germline-derived CDR1 and CDR2 are MNHEY and SVGAGI. The CDR3 spans 14 residues. The CDR3 is CASIMDRGNYGYTF. CDR3 in DNA: TGTGCCAGCATCATGGACAGGGGAAACTATGGCTACACCTTC.

CDR3 sequence reads: CSVVLAGPPDTQYF. DNA of the CDR3: TGCAGCGTTGTTTTGGCTGGGCCCCCAGATACGCAGTATTTT. The chain combines TRBV29-1 with TRBJ2-3; D is unclear. Germline CDR1 reads SQVTM; CDR2 reads ANQGSEA. The V and J ends lost 4 bases and 4 bases respectively, with 15 bases between them. The CDR3 covers 14 residues.

Written as DNA, the CDR3 is TGTGCCTGGAGTATAGCGGTTCAAGAGACCCAGTACTTC. This codes for CAWSIAVQETQYF. The V gene is TRBV30, the J gene TRBJ2-5, with D tentatively TRBD2 (6 bases). V was shortened by 2 bases and J by 2 bases, with 9 bases between the two germline ends. This CDR3 has 13 amino acids. The germline V gene has CDR1 GTSNPN and CDR2 SVGIG (reference sequence).

The V call is TRBV29-1, the J call TRBJ1-4; perhaps TRBD1 as D (5 bases). The CDR3 is 13 residues long. The ends were cut back, 7 bases at V and 7 bases at J, with 16 bases in the middle. Germline V gene sequence: CDR1 SQVTM, CDR2 ANQGSEA. CDR3 loop: CSAGEAEGEKLFF. CDR3 bases: TGCAGCGCGGGGGAGGCAGAGGGTGAAAAACTGTTTTTT.

This clone came up a few times. The gene calls are TRBV2 and TRBJ1-2; 7 nucleotides agree with TRBD1. Germline lookup yields CDR1 SNHLY and CDR2 FYNNEI. V shed 5 bases and J 8 bases; nucleotides not matched to a gene: 5. The CDR3 loop spans 12 amino acids. CDR3: CASSTGVGGYTF. DNA of the CDR3: TGTGCCAGCAGTACAGGGGTCGGGGGCTACACCTTC.